This T cell receptor (beta chain) was obtained from a study of cytomegalovirus exposure and HLA in healthy donors. Broader study findings: Presence/absence analyses supposed approximately even sequencing depth among donors. In vitro confirmation showed a few CMV-associated chains to be CMV antigen specific. A prior analysis recorded that most TCR beta V segments were productive about 87% or about 30% of the time.

Researchers ran the PCR with 60 Vbeta and 13 Jbeta primers. Sequenced by immunoSEQ multiplex PCR; TCRdb stores in-frame clones only, minus some. The sample holds approximately 160,000 clones; approximately 88% are singletons and the top ten take roughly 0.38%. About this clone itself: As yet, its antigen is unknown.

The CDR3 has 16 amino acids. Between the trimmed V and J ends, which lost 6 bases and 1 base, there was a span of 17 bases. Per germline, CDR1 LNHDA and CDR2 SQIVND (reference sequence). The V and J genes are TRBV19 and TRBJ2-3; TRBD1 is a possible D gene (5 bases). The origin of this receptor is a boy younger than 10 in good health and CMV-seronegative. The sample taken for sequencing was PBMCs. CDR3 DNA: TGTGCCAGTAGCGCACTAAAGACAGATGGCACAGATACGCAGTATTTT. Translating gives CASSALKTDGTDTQYF. Based on the CDR3 plus reference TRBV19 and TRBJ2-3, the full variable domain is DGGITQSPKYLFRKEGQNVTLSCEQNLNHDAMYWYRQDPGQGLRLIYYSQIVNDFQKGDIAEGYSVSREKKESFPLTVTSAQKNPTAFYLCASSALKTDGTDTQYFGPGTRLTVL.